In this sample, the clone carrying this TCR beta chain turned up once. Its cognate antigen is unknown. These data belong to a study of T cell responses to AZD1222 COVID-19 vaccine. General study points: The number of AZD1222 recipients seropositive at baseline was only six. Mostly white British, mostly female donors; authors suggested clonal diversity may be underestimated. Every sample of the repertoires postdated the peak T cell response.

Analysis merged second doses at about 4 or about 12 weeks. After removal of 2 bases from V and 3 bases from J, the junction contained 9 bases not matched to a gene. Germline V gene sequence: CDR1 SGHDN, CDR2 FVKESK. CDR3 length: 17 residues. Using immunoSEQ multiplex PCR, the repertoire was profiled, and TCRdb retains in-frame clones only, with some absent. The sample lists tens of thousands of clones; around three quarters were seen once. Source: peripheral blood, taken 28 days after the second AZD1222 dose. This receptor was identified in an adult who received the AZD1222 COVID-19 vaccine. V gene TRBV14 combines with J gene TRBJ2-1; 8 positions match TRBD1. The DNA for the CDR3 is TGTGCCAGCAGCCAATTCCAGGGGGCATTCATCTACAATGAGCAGTTCTTC. Its translation: CASSQFQGAFIYNEQFF.